Each of the 18 T cell receptor beta chains below was sequenced from the same sample in a study of cytotoxic CD8 clonotypes in ibrutinib-treated CLL (dated by TCRdb to the early 2020s). The time point label, read with the paper, signifies: progressive disease on ibrutinib. The method behind the library was the immunoSEQ multiplex PCR assay. TCRdb mirrors the immuneACCESS table, restricted to in-frame sequences. Some clones are absent from its copies; in checked studies, under half trace to an unresolved V gene, and the reason for the others is unknown. This sample gives 250,000 to 350,000 clones in total; approximately 79% of them show up just once. The ten largest clones add up to about 5% of the sample. The specimen was PBMCs, collected at disease progression, from a patient treated with ibrutinib. These receptors all stem from a human donor with chronic lymphocytic leukemia.

This clone was recorded only once. This rearrangement joins TRBV5-6 to TRBJ2-7, with 12 positions matching TRBD2. The CDR3 is 18 residues long. Unmatched junction bases numbered 16, after V lost 9 bases and J lost 0 bases. Germline V gives CDR1 SGHDT, CDR2 YYEEEE. The CDR3 loop is CATSTRSGLAGTSYEQYF. CDR3 nucleotides: TGTGCCACCTCGACTAGATCGGGACTAGCGGGCACCTCCTACGAGCAGTACTTC.

The rearrangement links TRBV5-1 to TRBJ1-3, with 7 bases lining up with TRBD1. This CDR3 has 16 amino acids. The germline V gene encodes CDR1 SGHRS and CDR2 YFSETQ. J lost 4 bases, V lost 2 bases, and 9 bases had no gene match. The CDR3 region is CASSFLEGDRGNTIYF. The DNA of the CDR3 is TGCGCCAGCAGCTTCCTAGAGGGGGACAGAGGAAACACCATATATTTT.

This clone has only a few counts. The rearrangement links TRBV9 to TRBJ2-7; the D gene is possibly TRBD1 (6 bases). V dropped 0 bases and J dropped 0 bases, with 10 bases sitting between them. The CDR3 has 15 amino acids. Germline CDR1 reads SGDLS; CDR2 reads YYNGEE. The CDR3, as DNA: TGTGCCAGCAGCGTAGTGGGGGCCGACTCCTACGAGCAGTACTTC. It codes for CASSVVGADSYEQYF.

This chain joins TRBV6-5 and TRBJ2-1; D perhaps matches TRBD2 (6 bases). In germline, CDR1 is MNHEY, CDR2 SVGAGI. V was clipped by 2 bases and J by 3 bases, with 14 bases between them. This CDR3 comprises 16 residues. Here the CDR3 reads CASSYTTGVGYNEQFF. CDR3 nucleotide sequence: TGTGCCAGCAGTTACACTACGGGAGTCGGCTACAATGAGCAGTTCTTC.

This clone was seen only a few times. Other nucleotide sequences from this sample produce the same CDR3. This chain joins TRBV7-9 and TRBJ2-7; 9 positions agree with TRBD1. With 4 bases clipped from V and 2 bases from J, the junction kept 3 bases outside the gene matches. This CDR3 contains 14 residues. In germline, CDR1 is SEHNR, CDR2 FQNEAQ (reference sequence). This CDR3 reads CASSSGDRAYEQYF. CDR3 bases: TGTGCCAGCAGCTCAGGGGACAGGGCCTACGAGCAGTACTTC. The variable domain in full, with the rest retrieved from reference TRBV7-9 and TRBJ2-7, is DTGVSQNPRHKITKRGQNVTFRCDPISEHNRLYWYRQTLGQGPEFLTYFQNEAQLEKSRLLSDRFSAERPKGSFSTLEIQRTEQGDSAMYLCASSSGDRAYEQYFGPGTRLTVT.

The gene calls are TRBV18 and TRBJ2-3, with 7 bases lining up with TRBD2. Germline CDR1 reads KGHSH; CDR2 reads LQKENI. The trim removed 1 base at V and 4 bases at J, leaving 5 bases unmatched. The CDR3 consists of 15 residues. CDR3 in amino acids: CASSPLAGYSDTQYF. The CDR3, as DNA: TGTGCCAGCTCACCACTAGCGGGTTACTCAGATACGCAGTATTTT. The whole variable domain, remainder taken from reference TRBV18 and TRBJ2-3, is NAGVMQNPRHLVRRRGQEARLRCSPMKGHSHVYWYRQLPEEGLKFMVYLQKENIIDESGMPKERFSAEFPKEGPSILRIQQVVRGDSAAYFCASSPLAGYSDTQYFGPGTRLTVL.

This rearrangement joins TRBV6-6 to TRBJ1-2, with D hard to call. The CDR3 extends over 15 amino acids. V shed 8 bases and J shed 3 bases, with 19 bases lying between them. Germline assignment: CDR1 MNHNY and CDR2 SVGAGI (reference sequence). CDR3 protein: CASRGLREKDYGYTF. DNA of the CDR3: TGTGCCAGCCGAGGTTTAAGGGAGAAGGACTATGGCTACACCTTC.

The chain combines TRBV10-3 with TRBJ1-1, with D tentatively TRBD1 (5 bases). Trimming took 2 bases from V and 6 from J, leaving 16 bases between them. The CDR3 has 15 amino acids. Germline V gives CDR1 ENHRY, CDR2 SYGVKD. Here the CDR3 DNA reads TGTGCCATCAGTGAGGCCCGCAGGGTACGGGCTGAAGCTTTCTTT. This encodes CAISEARRVRAEAFF.

V gene TRBV18 combines with J gene TRBJ2-7, with D possibly matching TRBD1 (6 bases). CDR1 is KGHSH and CDR2 is LQKENI in the germline V gene. The CDR3 runs 13 residues. V shed 4 bases and J shed 3 bases, with 10 bases lying between them. CDR3 sequence: CASSQDRFYEQYF. The CDR3 DNA is TGTGCCAGCTCACAGGACAGATTCTACGAGCAGTACTTC. The full variable domain, in which reference TRBV18 and TRBJ2-7 provide the parts outside the CDR3, is NAGVMQNPRHLVRRRGQEARLRCSPMKGHSHVYWYRQLPEEGLKFMVYLQKENIIDESGMPKERFSAEFPKEGPSILRIQQVVRGDSAAYFCASSQDRFYEQYFGPGTRLTVT.

This chain joins TRBV29-1 and TRBJ2-1; possibly TRBD1 for D (6 bases). The CDR3 contains 15 residues. V lost 4 bases, J lost 1 base, and 14 bases lay in between. Germline CDR1 and CDR2: SQVTM and ANQGSEA. CDR3 nucleotides: TGCAGCGTTGTCGCCCGACAGGCTTCCTACAATGAGCAGTTCTTC. Amino acid sequence: CSVVARQASYNEQFF.

This clone was seen a single time. The chain couples TRBV27 to TRBJ2-1; 9 bases align to TRBD2. V gave up 1 base and J gave up 8 bases; unmatched junction bases: 9. Germline values: CDR1 MNHEY, CDR2 SMNVEV (reference sequence). The CDR3 totals 16 residues. The DNA of the CDR3 is TGTGCCAGCAGTTTATTGGGCGGGAGGGCCAGGTATGAGCAGTTCTTC. Its translation: CASSLLGGRARYEQFF.

In DNA, the CDR3 is TGTGCCAGCAGTGTTGTTGGGGTCCGTGGAAACACCATATATTTT. Its protein product is CASSVVGVRGNTIYF. The V call is TRBV2, the J call TRBJ1-3; no reliable D call. The length of the CDR3 is 15 residues. V gave up 4 bases and J gave up 3 bases, with 13 bases separating them. The germline V gene encodes CDR1 SNHLY and CDR2 FYNNEI. The full variable domain, rest sourced from reference TRBV2 and TRBJ1-3, is EPEVTQTPSHQVTQMGQEVILRCVPISNHLYFYWYRQILGQKVEFLVSFYNNEISEKSEIFDDQFSVERPDGSNFTLKIRSTKLEDSAMYFCASSVVGVRGNTIYFGEGSWLTVV.

The chain employs TRBV18 and TRBJ2-2; D may be TRBD2 (5 bases). This CDR3 is 14 amino acids long. With 6 bases removed from V and 4 bases from J, the gap between germline ends came to 12 bases. CDR1 and CDR2 (germline): KGHSH, LQKENI. DNA for the CDR3: TGTGCCAGCTCTAAACAAGGAGGCACCGGGGAGCTGTTTTTT. Its translation: CASSKQGGTGELFF. Complete variable domain (other parts from reference TRBV18 and TRBJ2-2): NAGVMQNPRHLVRRRGQEARLRCSPMKGHSHVYWYRQLPEEGLKFMVYLQKENIIDESGMPKERFSAEFPKEGPSILRIQQVVRGDSAAYFCASSKQGGTGELFFGEGSRLTVL.

V usage is TRBV10-3 and J usage is TRBJ1-1; D uncertain. V lost 6 bases and J lost 3, with 11 bases in between. The CDR3 extends over 13 amino acids. Germline V gives CDR1 ENHRY, CDR2 SYGVKD. DNA of the CDR3: TGTGCCATCAGCCTGAAGGCTTACACTGAAGCTTTCTTT. The encoded protein is CAISLKAYTEAFF.

J is TRBJ2-7 and V is TRBV15; D possibly corresponds to TRBD1 (6 bases). V was clipped by 1 base and J by 5 bases, with 12 bases between them. The CDR3 is made up of 14 amino acids. CDR1 LNHNV and CDR2 YYDKDF come from the germline V gene (reference sequence). The CDR3 region has the DNA TGTGCCACCAGCAGAGTCCCAGGGGTTAACGAGCAGTACTTC. Amino acids: CATSRVPGVNEQYF.

The gene calls are TRBV6-5 and TRBJ2-2; 10 positions match TRBD2. The trim removed 2 bases at V and 7 bases at J, leaving 4 bases unmatched. The CDR3 totals 15 residues. Germline V CDR1 and CDR2: MNHEY, SVGAGI. The CDR3 bases are TGTGCCAGCAGTTACAGCGGGAGGGCCTACGGGGAGCTGTTTTTT. Protein product: CASSYSGRAYGELFF.

This chain connects TRBV5-1 to TRBJ2-2; D possibly corresponds to TRBD1 (5 bases). Germline CDR1 and CDR2: SGHRS and YFSETQ. The CDR3 is 16 residues long. Deletions cut 0 bases from V and 0 bases from J, with 9 bases between. CDR3 sequence reads: CASSLVARANTGELFF. Here the CDR3 DNA reads TGCGCCAGCAGCTTGGTGGCCAGGGCGAACACCGGGGAGCTGTTTTTT.

This rearrangement joins TRBV20-1 to TRBJ2-5; possible D gene TRBD1, 6 bases. The V and J ends lost 5 bases and 10 bases respectively, with 14 bases between them. The CDR3 sequence is 11 residues long. Germline V gene sequence: CDR1 DFQATT, CDR2 SNEGSKA (reference sequence). The CDR3 DNA is TGCAGTGCTGGATTACAGGGCGTCCAGTACTTC. This codes for CSAGLQGVQYF.